These 8 T cell receptor beta chains were sequenced from one sample in a study of CD8 T cells in Susac syndrome. About 0.45 to 1 ug RNA was reverse transcribed with random hexamers. Via MiXCR, TCRdb re-called the immunoSEQ multiplex PCR reads, giving one row per CDR3 protein. The sample records hundreds of thousands of distinct CDR3 sequences, roughly 95% being singletons. Specimen: CD4+ T cells from PBMCs. The receptors come from a human donor with multiple sclerosis.

The chain has TRBV27 and TRBJ2-6; no definite D call. Germline V gives CDR1 MNHEY, CDR2 SMNVEV (reference sequence). CDR3 size: 16 residues. Trimming pared 3 bases from V and 1 base from J, leaving 10 bases between. CDR3 coding DNA: TGTGCCAGCAGTTTCGGTTTTCGGTCTGGGGCCAACGTCCTGACTTTC. Amino acid sequence: CASSFGFRSGANVLTF.

The rearrangement joins TRBV15 to TRBJ2-1, with 8 bases identical to TRBD2. J lost 7 bases, V lost 5 bases, and 13 bases had no gene match. The CDR3 is 16 amino acids. Germline-derived CDR1 and CDR2 are LNHNV and YYDKDF (reference sequence). The CDR3 protein is CATSLSRTSKRNEQFF. The CDR3 DNA follows: TGTGCCACCAGCCTGTCGAGGACTAGCAAACGGAATGAGCAGTTCTTC.

This rearrangement joins TRBV2 to TRBJ2-7, with 8 bases aligning to TRBD1. The J segment lost 6 bases and the V segment lost 4 bases, leaving 5 bases of the junction unmatched. This CDR3 is built from 13 residues. CDR1 is SNHLY and CDR2 is FYNNEI in the germline V gene. DNA for the CDR3: TGTGCCAGCAGTGGGCAGGGGGCTGTCGAGCAGTACGTC. Translating gives CASSGQGAVEQYV.

The CDR3: CSVDYTDTQYF. In nucleotides, the CDR3 is TGCAGCGTGGATTACACAGATACGCAGTATTTT. V usage is TRBV29-1 and J usage is TRBJ2-3; D gene ambiguous. Trimming stripped 6 bases from V and 2 bases from J, with 6 bases between. The CDR3 sequence is 11 residues long. Germline values: CDR1 SQVTM, CDR2 ANQGSEA.

J is TRBJ1-2 and V is TRBV10-3, with 7 bases aligning to TRBD1. The V segment lost 6 bases and the J segment 10 bases; nucleotides outside the gene matches: 11. Germline CDR1 is ENHRY and CDR2 is SYGVKD. This CDR3 has 13 amino acids. Here the CDR3 DNA reads TGTGCCATCAGCAGGGACAGTAACCATGACTACACCTTC. It specifies CAISRDSNHDYTF.

The rearrangement joins TRBV18 to TRBJ2-5; no definite D call. This CDR3 is 13 amino acids long. CDR1 and CDR2 from the germline V gene are KGHSH and LQKENI. Trimming removed 0 bases from V and 4 bases from J, with 6 bases in between. The DNA for the CDR3 is TGTGCCAGCTCACCACCCTCAACAGAGACCCAGTACTTC. Its translation is CASSPPSTETQYF.

V gene TRBV7-3 combines with J gene TRBJ2-7, with D hard to call. Trimming shortened V by 5 bases and J by 8 bases, and 19 bases separated the two germline ends. Looked up from germline, CDR1 is SGHTA and CDR2 is FQGTGA. This CDR3 has 14 amino acids. CDR3 residues: CASSPDLAARKQYF. CDR3 DNA sequence: TGTGCCAGCAGCCCGGACCTGGCCGCCCGAAAGCAGTACTTC.

The chain uses TRBV6-2 or TRBV6-3 and TRBJ2-1, with TRBD2 matching 7 bases. CDR1 is MNHEY, CDR2 SVGEGT, per germline. V was clipped by 0 bases and J by 4 bases; unmatched bases: 6. This CDR3 has 16 amino acids. Here the CDR3 reads CASSYSVGTKYNEQFF. The CDR3 DNA reads as TGTGCCAGCAGTTACTCGGTCGGGACTAAGTACAATGAGCAGTTCTTC.